This T cell receptor beta chain is drawn from a study of radiotherapy plus CTLA-4 blockade in lung cancer. Study details: Disease control was seen in 30% to 35% of patients, objective responses in approximately 20%. Study observations and caveats: Early clonal dynamics of blood T cells, together with interferon-beta, were reported as the best response predictor. Radiotherapy plus ipilimumab was followed by expansion in blood of tumor-derived TCR clones.

Note on this clone: Its antigen is unknown.

Germline CDR1 is DFQATT and CDR2 is SNEGSKA (reference sequence). V gave up 0 bases and J gave up 7 bases, with 4 bases separating them. This CDR3 contains 11 residues. Sequencing was performed with immunoSEQ multiplex PCR; in TCRdb, only in-frame clones are kept and a portion is missing. The sample records about 100,000 clones, roughly four fifths being singletons. Ipilimumab CTLA-4 blockade and focal radiation were given to patients with chemo-refractory metastatic non-small-cell lung cancer. Here the sequenced sample was peripheral blood, taken from a patient treated with radiotherapy plus ipilimumab. This chain uses TRBV20-1 with TRBJ1-5; D is unresolved. The receptor was isolated from a human donor with non-small cell lung cancer who had stable disease on radiotherapy plus ipilimumab. The CDR3 coding sequence is TGCAGTGCTAGAGATGGCCAGCCCCAGCATTTT. Its protein is CSARDGQPQHF.